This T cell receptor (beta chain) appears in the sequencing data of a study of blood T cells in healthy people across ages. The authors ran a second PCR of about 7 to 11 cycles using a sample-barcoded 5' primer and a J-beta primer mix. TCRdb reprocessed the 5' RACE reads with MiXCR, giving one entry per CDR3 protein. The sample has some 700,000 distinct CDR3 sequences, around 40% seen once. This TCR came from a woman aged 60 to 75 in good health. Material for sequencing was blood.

The CDR3 reads CAWSKTMRQYF. The CDR3 DNA reads TGTGCCTGGAGTAAGACAATGAGGCAGTACTTC. This rearrangement joins TRBV30 to TRBJ2-5; D gene uncertain. Trimming removed 2 bases at V and 11 bases at J, with 12 bases between. Germline loops: CDR1 GTSNPN, CDR2 SVGIG (reference sequence). This CDR3 contains 11 residues.